The clone carrying this T cell receptor (beta chain) was observed a single time. Antigen unknown. This entry comes from a study of T cell responses to AZD1222 COVID-19 vaccine. The CDR3 consists of 15 residues. The germline V and J ends were trimmed by 0 bases and 4 bases, with 12 bases remaining between them. Per germline, CDR1 LNHNV and CDR2 YYDKDF (reference sequence). Study conclusions and caveats: The number of AZD1222 recipients seropositive at baseline was only 6 or 7. Elevations in Spike-specific TCR breadth and depth followed administration of two AZD1222 doses. Among the donors, most were white British and more were female, and clonal diversity was possibly underestimated.

Clones were read by immunoSEQ multiplex PCR, and TCRdb kept only the in-frame ones, dropping some. The sample carries fewer than 200,000 clones, roughly 92% recorded once. V and J are TRBV15 and TRBJ1-2, with D hard to call. The clonotype originates from an adult in good health. Sequencing was performed on peripheral blood, taken on day 0 of AZD1222 vaccination. The chain's CDR3 is CATSRDRAISYGYTF. The CDR3 region has the DNA TGTGCCACCAGCAGAGATAGGGCAATCTCCTATGGCTACACCTTC.